The TCR beta chain described here comes from a study of T-cell reconstitution after alpha-beta-depleted transplantation in children. The library targeted TCRbeta and was prepared with unique molecular identifiers. TCRdb redid the calling of the PCR reads with MiXCR, one entry per CDR3 protein. The sample holds some 500,000 distinct CDR3 sequences, around 19% seen once. This CDR3 comprises 14 residues. V was pared by 7 bases and J by 2 bases, with 13 bases between. CDR1 and CDR2 from the germline V gene are MDHEN and SYDVKM. V is TRBV28 and J is TRBJ2-3; no clear D. Source: PBMCs from the stem cell graft donor, taken from the stem cell graft. This sequence was found in a human donor who donated a stem cell graft to a child with acute lymphoblastic leukemia. The CDR3 spells CASMAPWTTDTQYF. The CDR3, as DNA: TGTGCCAGCATGGCCCCCTGGACCACAGATACGCAGTATTTT.